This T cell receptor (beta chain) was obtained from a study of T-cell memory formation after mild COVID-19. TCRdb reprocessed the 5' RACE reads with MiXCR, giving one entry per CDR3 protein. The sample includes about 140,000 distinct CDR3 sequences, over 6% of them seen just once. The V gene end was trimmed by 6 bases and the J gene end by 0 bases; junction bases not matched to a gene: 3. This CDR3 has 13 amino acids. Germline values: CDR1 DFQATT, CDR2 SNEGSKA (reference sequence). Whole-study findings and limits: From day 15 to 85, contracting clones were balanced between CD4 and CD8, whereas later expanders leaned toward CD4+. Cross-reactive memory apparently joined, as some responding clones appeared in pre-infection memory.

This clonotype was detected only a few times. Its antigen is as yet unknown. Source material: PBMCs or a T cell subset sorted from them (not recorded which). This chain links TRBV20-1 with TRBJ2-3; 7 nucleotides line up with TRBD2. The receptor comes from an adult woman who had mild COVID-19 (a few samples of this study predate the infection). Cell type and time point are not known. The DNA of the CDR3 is TGCAGTGCCCTAGCGGCTAGCACAGATACGCAGTATTTT. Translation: CSALAASTDTQYF.